This T cell receptor (beta chain) comes out of a study of identical twins. Notes on the study in general: Models came in too low on out-of-frame TCR alpha sharing in monozygotic twins. Among out-of-frame alpha sequences shared by twins, low generation probability occurred in excess. Within beta out-of-frame sequences, the excess sharing observed between twins was weaker.

This clonotype occurred a few times. The antigen remains unidentified. Addition of a universal primer site occurred through template switching, and cDNA carried unique molecular identifiers. TCRdb reanalysed the 5' RACE reads using MiXCR and keeps one entry per CDR3 protein. The data contain about 700,000 distinct CDR3 sequences, about 9.4% of them singletons. CDR3 size: 11 residues. Germline values: CDR1 SNHLY, CDR2 FYNNEI. The sample was also linked to a second study, of yellow fever vaccine responses in identical twins.

J is TRBJ2-1 and V is TRBV2; perhaps TRBD1 as D (6 bases). The sample comprised PBMCs. The sequence was collected from a woman younger than 30 in good health. The CDR3 sequence is CAGGSYNEQFF. The CDR3 DNA is TGTGCTGGGGGCAGTTACAATGAGCAGTTCTTC.